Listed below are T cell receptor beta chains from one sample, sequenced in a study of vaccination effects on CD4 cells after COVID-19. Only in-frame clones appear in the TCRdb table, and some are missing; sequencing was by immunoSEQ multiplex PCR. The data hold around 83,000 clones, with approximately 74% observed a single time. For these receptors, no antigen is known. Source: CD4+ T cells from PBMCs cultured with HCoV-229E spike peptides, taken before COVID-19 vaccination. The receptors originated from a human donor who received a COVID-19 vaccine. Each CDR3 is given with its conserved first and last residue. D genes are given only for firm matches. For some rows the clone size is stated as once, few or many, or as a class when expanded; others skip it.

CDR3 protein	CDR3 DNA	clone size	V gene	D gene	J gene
CASSKPGQGRLSYNEQFF	TGTGCCAGCAGTAAACCGGGACAGGGACGTCTCTCCTACAATGAGCAGTTCTTC	NA	TRBV6-2/TRBV6-3	TRBD1	TRBJ2-1
CASSVSGGTSGGSLYNEQFF	TGTGCCAGCAGCGTATCGGGGGGGACTAGCGGGGGGAGCCTCTACAATGAGCAGTTCTTC	NA	TRBV9	TRBD2	TRBJ2-1
CASSAGFRAFF	TGTGCCAGCAGCGCGGGATTTAGAGCTTTCTTT	few	TRBV5-5	NA	TRBJ1-1
CASSSTGNTEAFF	TGTGCCAGCTCCTCGACAGGGAACACTGAAGCTTTCTTT	NA	TRBV18	NA	TRBJ1-1
CASSLRSGQPQHF	TGTGCCAGCAGCTTACGGTCGGGGCAGCCCCAGCATTTT	NA	TRBV7-3	NA	TRBJ1-5
CASSPEGETQYF	TGCGCCAGCAGCCCCGAAGGAGAGACCCAGTACTTC	NA	TRBV5-1	NA	TRBJ2-5
CASSAGPGQGLAGANVLTF	TGTGCCAGCAGCGCCGGACCGGGACAGGGACTCGCTGGAGCCAACGTCCTGACTTTC	NA	TRBV9	TRBD1	TRBJ2-6
CASREQGAAGNTIYF	TGTGCCAGCAGGGAACAGGGGGCCGCTGGAAACACCATATATTTT	NA	TRBV2	TRBD1	TRBJ1-3
CASSSRRSPNTGELFF	TGTGCCAGCAGTTCCCGACGATCACCGAACACCGGGGAGCTGTTTTTT	NA	TRBV6-5	NA	TRBJ2-2
CASSSGRLRTNEKLFF	TGTGCCAGCAGCTCCGGACGGCTTAGGACTAATGAAAAACTGTTTTTT	NA	TRBV7-2	NA	TRBJ1-4
CASSYGLRGLGETQYF	TGTGCCAGCAGTTACGGGCTCCGGGGGCTCGGGGAGACCCAGTACTTC	NA	TRBV6-2/TRBV6-3	NA	TRBJ2-5
CAWSRTGPTNEKLFF	TGTGCCTGGAGTCGGACAGGTCCAACTAATGAAAAACTGTTTTTT	NA	TRBV30	TRBD1	TRBJ1-4
CASSTIGGNEKLFF	TGTGCCAGTAGTACGATCGGGGGGAATGAAAAACTGTTTTTT	NA	TRBV19	NA	TRBJ1-4
CASSPFPDREQETQYF	TGTGCCAGCAGCCCATTCCCAGACAGGGAACAAGAGACCCAGTACTTC	NA	TRBV7-3	TRBD1	TRBJ2-5
CASSLAPTDTQYF	TGTGCCAGCAGCTTGGCCCCGACAGATACGCAGTATTTT	NA	TRBV5-5	NA	TRBJ2-3
CASSFFGSGTDTQYF	TGTGCCAGCAGTTTTTTCGGCAGCGGCACAGATACGCAGTATTTT	NA	TRBV28	NA	TRBJ2-3
CASSQDLGQGDTEAFF	TGTGCCAGCAGCCAAGATCTAGGTCAGGGGGATACTGAAGCTTTCTTT	NA	TRBV14	TRBD1	TRBJ1-1
CAAAEEDNSPLHF	TGTGCTGCGGCAGAGGAAGATAATTCACCCCTCCACTTT	NA	TRBV6-5	NA	TRBJ1-6
CASSQDANQPQHF	TGTGCCAGCTCACAAGACGCGAATCAGCCCCAGCATTTT	few	TRBV18	NA	TRBJ1-5
CATSDLSYFGTANTGELFF	TGTGCCACCAGTGATTTAAGTTATTTCGGGACAGCGAACACCGGGGAGCTGTTTTTT	NA	TRBV24-1	TRBD1	TRBJ2-2
CASSPLAGGLLFF	TGTGCCAGCAGCCCACTAGCGGGGGGGCTCCTGTTCTTC	NA	TRBV3-1/TRBV3-2	TRBD2	TRBJ2-1
CASSELRNTQYF	TGTGCCAGCAGTGAATTACGGAATACGCAGTATTTT	NA	TRBV6-1	NA	TRBJ2-3
CASSLTRVRDTEAFF	TGTGCCAGCAGCTTAACTCGGGTTCGGGACACTGAAGCTTTCTTT	NA	TRBV7-6	NA	TRBJ1-1
CASSQELRGITYNEQFF	TGTGCCAGCAGCCAAGAACTGCGGGGAATAACCTACAATGAGCAGTTCTTC	NA	TRBV14	NA	TRBJ2-1
CASSPRQGAETQYF	TGTGCCAGCTCACCGCGACAGGGGGCAGAGACCCAGTACTTC	NA	TRBV18	TRBD1	TRBJ2-5
CASSNSGNTIYF	TGTGCCAGCAGCAACAGTGGAAACACCATATATTTT	NA	TRBV5-4	NA	TRBJ1-3
CASSQGSSGNTEAFF	TGTGCCAGCAGCCAAGGAAGTTCGGGGAACACTGAAGCTTTCTTT	few	TRBV4-2	NA	TRBJ1-1
CASSYGFWGGHQPQHF	TGTGCCAGCAGTTACGGGTTTTGGGGGGGGCATCAGCCCCAGCATTTT	NA	TRBV6-2/TRBV6-3	NA	TRBJ1-5
CASSIADSPLHF	TGTGCCAGTAGTATTGCGGATTCACCCCTCCACTTT	NA	TRBV19	NA	TRBJ1-6
CASRRVSTDTQYF	TGTGCCAGCAGAAGGGTCTCGACAGATACGCAGTATTTT	NA	TRBV5-6	NA	TRBJ2-3
CASSLVGTGGYEKLFF	TGTGCCAGCAGCTTAGTTGGGACAGGGGGCTACGAAAAACTGTTTTTT	NA	TRBV7-2	TRBD1	TRBJ1-4
CASSLGSLTYNEQFF	TGTGCCAGCAGCTTAGGGTCTCTTACCTACAATGAGCAGTTCTTC	NA	TRBV7-9	NA	TRBJ2-1
CASSQAGRGQGDGYTF	TGTGCCAGCAGCCAAGCGGGGAGGGGGCAGGGGGATGGCTACACCTTC	NA	TRBV4-2	TRBD1	TRBJ1-2
CASSQEVRGSTDTQYF	TGTGCCAGCAGCCAAGAAGTCCGAGGGAGCACAGATACGCAGTATTTT	NA	TRBV3-1/TRBV3-2	NA	TRBJ2-3
CASSTAGTGGGELFF	TGTGCCAGCAGTACCGCCGGGACAGGGGGCGGGGAGCTGTTTTTT	NA	TRBV6-5	TRBD1	TRBJ2-2
CASSLPGGVHTF	TGTGCCAGCAGTTTACCAGGAGGGGTCCACACCTTC	few	TRBV25-1	NA	TRBJ1-2
CSASRGSSYNSPLHF	TGCAGTGCTAGTAGGGGAAGCTCCTATAATTCACCCCTCCACTTT	NA	TRBV20-1	NA	TRBJ1-6